A selection of T cell receptor beta chains follows, all from one sample in a study of graft-versus-host responses after intestinal transplantation. The protocol was immunoSEQ multiplex PCR, while the TCRdb copy is restricted to in-frame clones and leaves out a portion. The sample has 85,000 to 90,000 clones, around 86% seen once. These receptors' targets are unknown. This specimen was unstimulated CD8+ T cells sorted from spleen or lymph node cells, taken before intestinal transplant. These receptor sequences come from a human donor who received an intestinal transplant. CDR3s include the opening cysteine and the closing phenylalanine or tryptophan. A D gene is named only where the DNA matches it firmly. Clone size is given for some rows only: seen once, a few or many times, or a class if the clone is expanded.

cdr3_aa cdr3_nt clone_size j_call d_call v_call
CASSPRPAAGTDTQYF TGTGCCAGTAGTCCCCGTCCAGCCGCAGGCACAGATACGCAGTATTTT . TRBJ2-3 . TRBV19
CASSIETGQGDTGELFF TGTGCCAGTAGTATAGAGACGGGACAGGGAGACACCGGGGAGCTGTTTTTT . TRBJ2-2 TRBD1 TRBV19
CASSPSRTGFEANYGYTF TGTGCCAGCTCACCAAGCAGGACAGGGTTTGAAGCTAACTATGGCTACACCTTC . TRBJ1-2 TRBD1 TRBV18
CASSIEDRGYEQYF TGTGCCAGTAGTATAGAGGACAGGGGTTACGAGCAGTACTTC . TRBJ2-7 TRBD1 TRBV19
CASSQDWEKLFF TGCGCCAGCAGCCAAGACTGGGAAAAACTGTTTTTT . TRBJ1-4 . TRBV4-1
CASSPRLAGSDTQYF TGTGCCAGCAGCCCCAGGCTAGCGGGCTCAGATACGCAGTATTTT . TRBJ2-3 TRBD2 TRBV6-5
CASSDTVLSYNSPLHF TGTGCCAGCAGTGACACAGTTCTCTCCTATAATTCACCCCTCCACTTT . TRBJ1-6 . TRBV6-1
CASSQDRLPGGSYEQYF TGCGCCAGCAGCCAAGACCGACTGCCTGGGGGCTCCTACGAGCAGTACTTC . TRBJ2-7 . TRBV4-1
CASSSTWTDSGNTIYF TGTGCCAGCAGTTCCACTTGGACAGACTCTGGAAACACCATATATTTT once TRBJ1-3 . TRBV6-5
CAWSLLQGNEQFF TGTGCCTGGAGTCTCCTACAGGGCAATGAGCAGTTCTTC . TRBJ2-1 . TRBV30
CASSQVSRGFTEAFF TGCGCCAGCAGCCAAGTCTCGCGGGGTTTCACTGAAGCTTTCTTT . TRBJ1-1 . TRBV4-1
CASSPVWTSGLTQYF TGCGCCAGCAGCCCGGTTTGGACTAGCGGGCTTACGCAGTATTTT few TRBJ2-3 TRBD2 TRBV5-1
CASSLARAEQYNSPLHF TGTGCCAGCAGCTTAGCCAGAGCTGAACAGTATAATTCACCCCTCCACTTT . TRBJ1-6 . TRBV11-1
CASSLSWGAYEQYF TGTGCCAGCAGCTTGTCCTGGGGGGCCTACGAGCAGTACTTC . TRBJ2-7 . TRBV5-5
CASSYSMAEGETQYF TGTGCCAGCAGTTACTCGATGGCGGAGGGGGAGACCCAGTACTTC . TRBJ2-5 . TRBV6-6
CASSKPLRVNTEAFF TGTGCCAGCAGCAAACCCCTGAGGGTGAACACTGAAGCTTTCTTT . TRBJ1-1 . TRBV21-1
CASSYRSLYGYTF TGTGCCAGCTCGTACAGAAGCCTCTATGGCTACACCTTC . TRBJ1-2 . TRBV18
CASSQVGQGATGELFF TGCGCCAGCAGCCAAGTGGGACAGGGGGCCACCGGGGAGCTGTTTTTT . TRBJ2-2 TRBD1 TRBV4-1
CASSSVGTPGTGAYNEQFF TGTGCCAGCAGCTCCGTAGGGACACCGGGTACCGGAGCCTACAATGAGCAGTTCTTC . TRBJ2-1 . TRBV7-9
CTSSLDGVTGGADTQYF TGTACCAGCAGCTTAGATGGAGTGACAGGGGGGGCAGATACGCAGTATTTT . TRBJ2-3 TRBD1 TRBV11-2
CASGADNEQFF TGTGCCAGCGGGGCCGACAATGAGCAGTTCTTC . TRBJ2-1 . TRBV6-5
CASSLDGRNTGELFF TGTGCCAGCAGCTTAGATGGGCGGAACACCGGGGAGCTGTTTTTT . TRBJ2-2 . TRBV7-9
CASSETSGYNEQFF TGCGCCAGCAGTGAGACTAGCGGCTACAATGAGCAGTTCTTC . TRBJ2-1 TRBD2 TRBV10-1